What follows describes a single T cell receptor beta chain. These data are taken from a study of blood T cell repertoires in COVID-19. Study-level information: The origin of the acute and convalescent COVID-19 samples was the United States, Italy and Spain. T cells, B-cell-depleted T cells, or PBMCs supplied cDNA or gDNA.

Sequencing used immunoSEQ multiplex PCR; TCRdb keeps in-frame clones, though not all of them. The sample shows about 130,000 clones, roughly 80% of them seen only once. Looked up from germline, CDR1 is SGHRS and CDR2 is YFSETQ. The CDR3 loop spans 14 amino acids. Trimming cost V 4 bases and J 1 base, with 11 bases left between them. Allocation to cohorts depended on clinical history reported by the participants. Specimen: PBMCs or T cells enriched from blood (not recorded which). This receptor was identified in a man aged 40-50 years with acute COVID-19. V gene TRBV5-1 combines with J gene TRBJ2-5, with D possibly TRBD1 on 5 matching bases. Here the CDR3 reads CASSMTAPQETQYF. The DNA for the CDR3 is TGCGCCAGCAGCATGACAGCCCCCCAAGAGACCCAGTACTTC.